The clone carrying this TCR beta chain was observed a few times. The data originate from a study of blood T cell repertoires in COVID-19. The length of the CDR3 is 15 residues. Germline CDR1 reads SGHVS; CDR2 reads FQNEAQ. The ends were cut back, 6 bases at V and 0 bases at J, with 14 bases in the middle. Sequencing used immunoSEQ multiplex PCR; TCRdb keeps in-frame clones, though not all of them. The sample consists of around 59,000 clones, 80% to 90% of them appearing once. The TCR originated in a man between 60 and 70 years old with acute or convalescent COVID-19. Sequencing was performed on peripheral blood. V gene TRBV7-8 combines with J gene TRBJ1-1, with a tentative D call TRBD1 (5 bases). CDR3 region: CASRDGGRLNTEAFF. CDR3 coding DNA: TGTGCCAGCAGAGACGGGGGACGCCTGAACACTGAAGCTTTCTTT.